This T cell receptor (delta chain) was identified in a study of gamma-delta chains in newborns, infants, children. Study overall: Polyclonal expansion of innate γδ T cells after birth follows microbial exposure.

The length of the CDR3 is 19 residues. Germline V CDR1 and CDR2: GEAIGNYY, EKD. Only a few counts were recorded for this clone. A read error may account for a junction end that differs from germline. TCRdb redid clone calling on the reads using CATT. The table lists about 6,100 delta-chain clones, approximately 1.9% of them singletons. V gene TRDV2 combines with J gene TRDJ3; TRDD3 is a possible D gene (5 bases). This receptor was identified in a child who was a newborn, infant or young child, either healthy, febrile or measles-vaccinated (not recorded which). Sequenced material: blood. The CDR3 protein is CARDTVEGGRSWDTRQMFF. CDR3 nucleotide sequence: TGTGCCCGTGACACCGTCGAGGGGGGTCGCTCCTGGGACACCCGACAGATGTTTTTC.